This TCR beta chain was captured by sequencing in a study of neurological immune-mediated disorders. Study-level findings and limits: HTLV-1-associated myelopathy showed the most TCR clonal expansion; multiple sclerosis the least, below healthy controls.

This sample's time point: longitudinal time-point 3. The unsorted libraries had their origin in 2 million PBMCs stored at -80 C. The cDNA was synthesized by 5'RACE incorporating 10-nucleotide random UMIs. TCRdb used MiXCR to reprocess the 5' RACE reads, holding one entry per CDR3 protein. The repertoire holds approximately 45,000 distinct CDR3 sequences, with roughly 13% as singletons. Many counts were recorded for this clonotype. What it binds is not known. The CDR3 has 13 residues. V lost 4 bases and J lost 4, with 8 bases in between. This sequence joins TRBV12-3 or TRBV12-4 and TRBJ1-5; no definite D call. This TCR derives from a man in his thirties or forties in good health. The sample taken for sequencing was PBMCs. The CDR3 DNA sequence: TGTGCCAGCAGTTCGGGCATTAATCAGCCCCAGCATTTT. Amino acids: CASSSGINQPQHF.